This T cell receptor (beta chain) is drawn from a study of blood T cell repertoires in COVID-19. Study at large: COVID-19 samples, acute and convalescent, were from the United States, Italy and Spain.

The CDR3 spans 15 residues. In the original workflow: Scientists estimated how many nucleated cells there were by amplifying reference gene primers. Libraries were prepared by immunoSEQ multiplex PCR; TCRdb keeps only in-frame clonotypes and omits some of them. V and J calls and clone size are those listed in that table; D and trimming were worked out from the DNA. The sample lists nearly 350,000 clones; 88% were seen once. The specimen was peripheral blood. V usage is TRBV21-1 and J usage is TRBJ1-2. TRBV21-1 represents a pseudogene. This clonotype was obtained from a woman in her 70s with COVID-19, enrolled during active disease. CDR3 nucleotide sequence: TGTGCCAGCAGCAAACCCGCGGGGGCGGACTATGGCTACACCTTC. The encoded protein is CASSKPAGADYGYTF.